These 22 T cell receptor beta chains share one sample of origin, sequenced in a study of T cell repertoires in cytomegalovirus infection. TCRdb independently ran MiXCR on the reads; one entry per CDR3 protein. This sample has some 440,000 distinct CDR3 sequences, with roughly 30% found just once. The source material was PBMCs. The origin of the receptors is a human donor in good health (CMV status not recorded). Some clones in this sample may be carry-over from other donors' samples.

The V call is TRBV7-6, the J call TRBJ1-1; TRBD1 might be the D (6 bases). Trimming shortened V by 3 bases and J by 6 bases, and 20 bases separated the two germline ends. Germline-derived CDR1 and CDR2 are SGHVS and FNYEAQ. The CDR3 contains 16 residues. CDR3 amino acids: CASSLGHDGRVSEAFF. The CDR3 DNA reads as TGTGCCAGCAGCTTGGGACACGACGGCCGGGTGTCTGAAGCTTTCTTT.

This clonotype has a handful of counts. The CDR3 nucleotides read TGTGCCAGCAGTTTAAACGGACTCTCCTATAATTCACCCCTCCACTTT. Translation gives CASSLNGLSYNSPLHF. V and J are TRBV27 and TRBJ1-6; D uncertain. This CDR3 comprises 16 residues. CDR1 is MNHEY, CDR2 SMNVEV, per germline (reference sequence). V gave up 2 bases and J gave up 0 bases, with 8 bases separating them.

This clonotype has a handful of counts. V is TRBV19 and J is TRBJ2-7; D could derive from TRBD1 or TRBD2 (5 bases each). V was trimmed by 7 bases and J by 6 bases, leaving 19 bases between them. The CDR3 contains 14 residues. CDR1 is LNHDA and CDR2 is SQIVND in the germline V gene (reference sequence). DNA for the CDR3: TGTGCCAGTACCAGCCCGGGACCCCAGACCGAGCAGTACTTC. Protein: CASTSPGPQTEQYF. Looking up the rest from reference TRBV19 and TRBJ2-7 gives the full variable domain: DGGITQSPKYLFRKEGQNVTLSCEQNLNHDAMYWYRQDPGQGLRLIYYSQIVNDFQKGDIAEGYSVSREKKESFPLTVTSAQKNPTAFYLCASTSPGPQTEQYFGPGTRLTVT.

As to this clonotype: A much more abundant neighbour one base away suggests this may be a read error. Lacking the conserved final phenylalanine or tryptophan, this CDR3 likely reflects a read error. The genes are TRBV7-2 and TRBJ1-5; D gene ambiguous. Trimming removed 2 bases from V and 7 bases from J, with 6 bases in between. CDR1 is SGHTA, CDR2 FQGNSA, per germline. The length of the CDR3 is 12 residues. The CDR3 bases are TGTGCCAGCAGCTTAATGAACCAGCCCCAGCATTGT. Its translation is CASSLMNQPQHC.

This clonotype was seen a few times. The V call is TRBV7-9, the J call TRBJ2-5, with 7 bases that match TRBD1. There are 11 residues in the CDR3. Germline CDR1 reads SEHNR; CDR2 reads FQNEAQ (reference sequence). After removal of 5 bases from V and 7 bases from J, the junction contained 1 base not matched to a gene. Here the CDR3 reads CASSRTGTQYF. The CDR3 DNA reads TGTGCCAGCAGCCGGACAGGGACCCAGTACTTC.

The sample holds many counts of this clonotype. The genes are TRBV7-3 and TRBJ2-3; the match to TRBD2 covers 11 bases. The CDR3 runs 18 residues. From germline, CDR1 is SGHTA and CDR2 FQGTGA. Trimming at V came to 1 base and at J to 1 base, leaving 7 bases not matched to a gene. This CDR3 reads CASSLKPLLAGGTDTQYF. As DNA, the CDR3 is TGTGCCAGCAGCTTAAAACCCCTACTAGCGGGGGGCACAGATACGCAGTATTTT. The variable domain in full, completed from reference TRBV7-3 and TRBJ2-3, reads GAGVSQTPSNKVTEKGKYVELRCDPISGHTALYWYRQSLGQGPEFLIYFQGTGAADDSGLPNDRFFAVRPEGSVSTLKIQRTERGDSAVYLCASSLKPLLAGGTDTQYFGPGTRLTVL.

The chain has TRBV29-1 and TRBJ2-6, with D hard to call. The CDR3 covers 13 residues. Germline CDR1 is SQVTM and CDR2 is ANQGSEA. Trimming removed 4 bases from V and 3 bases from J, with 7 bases in between. CDR3 in DNA: TGCAGCGTTGTCCCTGATGGGGCCAACGTCCTGACTTTC. Translating it yields CSVVPDGANVLTF.

This clonotype was found many times. The gene calls are TRBV7-8 and TRBJ2-7; D uncertain. The CDR3 runs 18 residues. Germline values: CDR1 SGHVS, CDR2 FQNEAQ. Trimming pared 1 base from V and 4 bases from J, leaving 23 bases between. The CDR3 nucleotides are TGTGCCAGCAGCTTAGGGCAGTCGGCCGAATGGGTAACTTACGAGCAGTACTTC. Residues: CASSLGQSAEWVTYEQYF.

This clonotype has at least ten counts. The rearrangement uses TRBV7-6 and TRBJ1-5, with TRBD1 as a possible D gene (5 bases). In germline, CDR1 is SGHVS, CDR2 FNYEAQ. This CDR3 contains 15 residues. Trimming took 3 bases from V and 1 from J, leaving 10 bases between them. CDR3 coding DNA: TGTGCCAGCAGCTTGTCGGGACTCAGCAATCAGCCCCAGCATTTT. Its protein is CASSLSGLSNQPQHF.

In its sample, this clonotype was seen a few times. This chain uses TRBV28 with TRBJ2-7; 8 nucleotides line up with TRBD2. Unmatched junction bases numbered 11, after V lost 8 bases and J lost 11 bases. Germline assignment: CDR1 MDHEN and CDR2 SYDVKM. CDR3 length: 12 residues. The CDR3 nucleotides are TGTGCCAGCGGGCGGGGGGCAGGGACTGAGTACTTC. It specifies CASGRGAGTEYF.

V is TRBV5-1 and J is TRBJ2-1; 9 bases fit TRBD2. Germline trimming cut 1 base from V and 3 bases from J; bases unmatched to any gene: 5. Germline V CDR1 and CDR2: SGHRS, YFSETQ. CDR3 size: 16 residues. The chain's CDR3 is CASSLTAGGIYNEQFF. CDR3 DNA sequence: TGCGCCAGCAGCTTGACAGCGGGGGGCATCTACAATGAGCAGTTCTTC.

In its sample, this clonotype was seen a few times. The V and J genes are TRBV10-3 and TRBJ2-3, with TRBD2 matching 7 bases. In germline, CDR1 is ENHRY, CDR2 SYGVKD. The CDR3 contains 14 residues. V gave up 6 bases and J gave up 1 base; unmatched junction bases: 4. The CDR3 nucleotides are TGTGCCATCAGGAGCGGGGAGGGCACAGATACGCAGTATTTT. This sequence encodes CAIRSGEGTDTQYF.

Comment on this clonotype: The junction differs from germline at one of its ends, possibly a read error. The V and J genes are TRBV6-1 and TRBJ2-5, with TRBD1 as a possible D gene (6 bases). Germline V lookup: CDR1 MNHNS, CDR2 SASEGT. The CDR3 totals 13 residues. CDR3 in amino acids: CDSRPGAQETQYF. The DNA for the CDR3 is TGTGACAGCAGGCCAGGGGCTCAAGAGACCCAGTACTTC.

The gene calls are TRBV5-6 and TRBJ1-2, with 9 bases matching TRBD1. Germline CDR1 reads SGHDT; CDR2 reads YYEEEE. The CDR3 runs 16 residues. V was clipped by 1 base and J by 7 bases; unmatched bases: 11. CDR3 region: CASSLSWDRVLIGYTF. The CDR3 nucleotides are TGTGCCAGCAGCTTGAGTTGGGACAGGGTTCTCATTGGCTACACCTTC. Combining the CDR3 with reference TRBV5-6 and TRBJ1-2 gives the whole variable domain DAGVTQSPTHLIKTRGQQVTLRCSPKSGHDTVSWYQQALGQGPQFIFQYYEEEERQRGNFPDRFSGHQFPNYSSELNVNALLLGDSALYLCASSLSWDRVLIGYTFGSGTRLTVV.

The V and J genes are TRBV19 and TRBJ1-5; D not certain. Germline values: CDR1 LNHDA, CDR2 SQIVND (reference sequence). This CDR3 region has 14 residues. Trimming removed 9 bases at V and 4 bases at J, with 16 bases between. This CDR3 reads CASQDNIANQPQHF. In DNA form, the CDR3 reads TGTGCCAGCCAAGACAACATCGCAAATCAGCCCCAGCATTTT. The full variable domain, completed using reference TRBV19 and TRBJ1-5, is DGGITQSPKYLFRKEGQNVTLSCEQNLNHDAMYWYRQDPGQGLRLIYYSQIVNDFQKGDIAEGYSVSREKKESFPLTVTSAQKNPTAFYLCASQDNIANQPQHFGDGTRLSIL.

This clonotype was observed many times. V usage is TRBV7-9 and J usage is TRBJ2-1; D is perhaps TRBD1 or TRBD2 (5 bases each). The V and J ends lost 3 bases and 7 bases respectively, with 16 bases between them. The CDR3 extends over 15 amino acids. CDR1 SEHNR and CDR2 FQNEAQ come from the germline V gene (reference sequence). DNA for the CDR3: TGTGCCAGCAGCTTGTCTACCGGGGCTGGGAATGAGCAGTTCTTC. Translated: CASSLSTGAGNEQFF.

This clonotype was counted between two and nine times. The CDR3 reads CASRGLAGGPTGELFF. CDR3 nucleotide sequence: TGTGCCAGCAGGGGCTTAGCGGGGGGGCCTACCGGGGAGCTGTTTTTT. This chain uses TRBV4-2 with TRBJ2-2; 11 nucleotides line up with TRBD2. The CDR3 covers 16 residues. CDR1 is LGHNA, CDR2 YNFKEQ, per germline. The trim removed 6 bases at V and 5 bases at J, leaving 8 bases unmatched.

This clonotype was seen a few times. In DNA, the CDR3 is TGTGCCAGCAGCCGTTCGGGTTCTGGAAACACCATATATTTT. This translates into CASSRSGSGNTIYF. The chain uses TRBV5-6 and TRBJ1-3, with D hard to call. The CDR3 is made up of 14 amino acids. V lost 4 bases, J lost 1 base, and 9 bases lay in between. The V gene's germline CDR1 is SGHDT and CDR2 YYEEEE.

This clonotype was observed at least ten times. The chain employs TRBV5-1 and TRBJ2-1; no reliable D call. Germline V gene data show CDR1 as SGHRS and CDR2 as YFSETQ. The ends were cut back, 0 bases at V and 5 bases at J, with 3 bases in the middle. The CDR3 runs 12 residues. CDR3 nucleotide sequence: TGCGCCAGCAGCTTGGTGGACAATGAGCAGTTCTTC. It specifies CASSLVDNEQFF.

This clonotype was counted between two and nine times. The chain is built from TRBV4-1 and TRBJ2-5, with 7 positions matching TRBD2. The germline CDR1 and CDR2 sequences are MGHRA and YSYEKL. J lost 2 bases, V lost 0 bases, and 12 bases had no gene match. The CDR3 spans 18 residues. The CDR3 sequence: CASSQEGGVTGGQETQYF. CDR3 in DNA: TGCGCCAGCAGCCAAGAAGGAGGGGTTACGGGGGGACAAGAGACCCAGTACTTC.

The chain uses TRBV10-3 and TRBJ1-2; no firm D call. The CDR3 has 13 amino acids. V was clipped by 5 bases and J by 4 bases, with 11 bases between them. Per the germline V gene, CDR1 is ENHRY and CDR2 is SYGVKD. CDR3 nucleotide sequence: TGTGCCATCAGTACGGACCGCGGCTATGGCTACACCTTC. Protein product: CAISTDRGYGYTF.

This rearrangement joins TRBV15 to TRBJ2-7, with TRBD1 matching 8 bases. CDR1 is LNHNV and CDR2 is YYDKDF in the germline V gene (reference sequence). CDR3 size: 15 residues. V was clipped by 3 bases and J by 5 bases; unmatched bases: 9. CDR3 nucleotide sequence: TGTGCCACCAGCAGCGCCAGGGGGCGGCTGGACGAGCAGTACTTC. Translating it yields CATSSARGRLDEQYF.